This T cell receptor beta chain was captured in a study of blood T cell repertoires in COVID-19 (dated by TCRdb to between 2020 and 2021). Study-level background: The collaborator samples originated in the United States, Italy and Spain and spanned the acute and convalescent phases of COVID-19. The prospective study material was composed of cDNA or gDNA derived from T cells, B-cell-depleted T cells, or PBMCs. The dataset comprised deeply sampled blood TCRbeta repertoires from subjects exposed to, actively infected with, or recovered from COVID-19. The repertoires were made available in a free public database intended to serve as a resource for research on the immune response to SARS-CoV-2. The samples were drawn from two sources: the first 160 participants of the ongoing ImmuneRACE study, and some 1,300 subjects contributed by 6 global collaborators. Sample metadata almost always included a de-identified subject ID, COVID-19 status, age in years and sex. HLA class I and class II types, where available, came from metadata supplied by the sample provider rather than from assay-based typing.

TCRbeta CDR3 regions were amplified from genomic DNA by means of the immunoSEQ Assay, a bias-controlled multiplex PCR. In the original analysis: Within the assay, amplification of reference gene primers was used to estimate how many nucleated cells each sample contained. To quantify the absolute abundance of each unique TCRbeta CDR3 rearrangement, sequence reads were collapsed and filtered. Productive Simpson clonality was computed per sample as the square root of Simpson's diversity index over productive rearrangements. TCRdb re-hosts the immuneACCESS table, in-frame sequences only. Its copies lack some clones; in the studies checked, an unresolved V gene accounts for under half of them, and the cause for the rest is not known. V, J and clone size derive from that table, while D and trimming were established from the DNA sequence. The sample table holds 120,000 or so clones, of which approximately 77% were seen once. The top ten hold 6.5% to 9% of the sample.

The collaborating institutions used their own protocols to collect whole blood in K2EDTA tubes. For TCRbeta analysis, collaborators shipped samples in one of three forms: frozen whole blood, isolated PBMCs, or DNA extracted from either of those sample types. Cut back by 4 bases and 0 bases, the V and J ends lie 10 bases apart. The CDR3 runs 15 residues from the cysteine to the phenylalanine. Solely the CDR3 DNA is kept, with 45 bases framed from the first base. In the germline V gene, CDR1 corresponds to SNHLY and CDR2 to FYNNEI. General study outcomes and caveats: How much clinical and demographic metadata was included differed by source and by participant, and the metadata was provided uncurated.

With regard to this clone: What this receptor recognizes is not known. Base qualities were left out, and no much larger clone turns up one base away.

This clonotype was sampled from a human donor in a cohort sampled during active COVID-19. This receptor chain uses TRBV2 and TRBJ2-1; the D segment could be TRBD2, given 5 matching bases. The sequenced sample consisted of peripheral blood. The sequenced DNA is TGTGCCAGCAGTGGGGAGCGGAGCTCCTACAATGAGCAGTTCTTC. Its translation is CASSGERSSYNEQFF.